The rows below give T cell receptor beta chains drawn from one sample of a study of cytomegalovirus exposure and HLA in healthy donors. Assay: immunoSEQ multiplex PCR; the TCRdb copy retains only in-frame clones and omits some. The sample yields around 110,000 clones, roughly two thirds seen once. Source material: PBMCs. These receptors originate from a young woman in good health and CMV-seronegative. Each CDR3 is given with its conserved first and last residue. Each record gives: CDR3 DNA, CDR3 protein, V gene, J gene, clone size, D gene. A D gene is named only where the DNA matches it firmly. Clone size is shown for a subset of rows, as once, few, many or a class of expanded clone.

TGTGCCAGCAGCTCGAGACGGAGAACTAATGAAAAACTGTTTTTT	CASSSRRRTNEKLFF	TRBV5-6	TRBJ1-4	few	.
TGCGCCAGCAGCCAAGATACCGGCGGGGAGCTGTTTTTT	CASSQDTGGELFF	TRBV4-3	TRBJ2-2	.	.
TGTGCCAGCAGCTCCGGGACAGGGAAATACAATGAGCAGTTCTTC	CASSSGTGKYNEQFF	TRBV7-9	TRBJ2-1	.	TRBD1
TGTGCCAGCAGCGTAGGGGGCCCTCATATGAACACCGGGGAGCTGTTTTTT	CASSVGGPHMNTGELFF	TRBV9	TRBJ2-2	.	.
TGTGCCAGCAGCCAAGATCAGGGCTGGAACACTGAAGCTTTCTTT	CASSQDQGWNTEAFF	TRBV14	TRBJ1-1	.	.
TGTGCCAGCAGCTTAAAGCCGCCGGGAGCGGGGGGTAAAGAGACCCAGTACTTC	CASSLKPPGAGGKETQYF	TRBV7-3	TRBJ2-5	once	TRBD2
TGTGCCAGCAGCTTGGGACTAGCGGGAACCTTCGAGTTCTTC	CASSLGLAGTFEFF	TRBV11-2	TRBJ2-1	few	TRBD2
TGTGCCAGCAGTTACTCGATTAGGACTACCTCCTACGAGCAGTACTTC	CASSYSIRTTSYEQYF	TRBV6-5	TRBJ2-7	.	.
TGTGCCAGCAGCTTAGGAGGCGGTTACTACGAGCAGTACTTC	CASSLGGGYYEQYF	TRBV11-2	TRBJ2-7	once	.
TGTGCCAGCAGTTTAGCCAGCGGTGGCTACGAGCAGTACTTC	CASSLASGGYEQYF	TRBV28	TRBJ2-7	once	.
TGTGCCAGCAGTTTATCCCCCCAGCGGGATACCTACGAGCAGTACTTC	CASSLSPQRDTYEQYF	TRBV28	TRBJ2-7	.	TRBD2
TGTGCCAGCAGCCGCTCCCAGTCAGCAGGGAATAGTGGCTACACCTTC	CASSRSQSAGNSGYTF	TRBV9	TRBJ1-2	.	.